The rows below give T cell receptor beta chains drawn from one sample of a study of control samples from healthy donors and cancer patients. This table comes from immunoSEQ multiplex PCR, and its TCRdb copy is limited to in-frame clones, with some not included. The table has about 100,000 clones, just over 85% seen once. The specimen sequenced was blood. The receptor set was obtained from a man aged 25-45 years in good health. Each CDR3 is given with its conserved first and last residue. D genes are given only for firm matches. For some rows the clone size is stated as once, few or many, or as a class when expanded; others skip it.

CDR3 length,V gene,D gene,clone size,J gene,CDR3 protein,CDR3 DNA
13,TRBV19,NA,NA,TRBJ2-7,CASSIGAAYEQYF,TGTGCCAGTAGTATAGGGGCAGCCTACGAGCAGTACTTC
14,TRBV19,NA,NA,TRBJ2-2,CASSIKRVTGELFF,TGTGCCAGTAGTATAAAGAGGGTCACCGGGGAGCTGTTTTTT
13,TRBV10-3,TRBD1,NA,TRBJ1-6,CATKGQTNSPLHF,TGTGCCACCAAGGGACAGACCAATTCACCCCTCCACTTT
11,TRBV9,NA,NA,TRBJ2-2,CASSVDGELFF,TGTGCCAGCAGCGTAGACGGGGAGCTGTTTTTT
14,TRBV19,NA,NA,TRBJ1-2,CASSAGTSRGGYTF,TGTGCCAGTAGTGCTGGGACAAGTCGTGGAGGCTACACCTTC
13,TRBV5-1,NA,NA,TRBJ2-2,CASSLTEAGELFF,TGCGCCAGCAGCTTAACGGAGGCCGGGGAGCTGTTTTTT
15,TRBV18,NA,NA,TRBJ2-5,CASSTQGFGQETQYF,TGTGCCAGCTCAACGCAGGGGTTCGGGCAAGAGACCCAGTACTTC
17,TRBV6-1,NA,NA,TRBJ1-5,CASSGSFSTNSNQPQHF,TGTGCCAGCAGTGGGAGTTTTAGTACGAATAGCAATCAGCCCCAGCATTTT
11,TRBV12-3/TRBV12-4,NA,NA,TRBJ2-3,CASMGEVTQYF,TGTGCCAGCATGGGAGAAGTGACGCAGTATTTT
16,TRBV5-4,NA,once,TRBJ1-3,CASSGGLSGSGNTIYF,TGTGCCAGCAGCGGGGGTCTTTCGGGCTCTGGAAACACCATATATTTT
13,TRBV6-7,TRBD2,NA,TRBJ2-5,CASSKRGAETQYF,TGTGCCAGCAGTAAGCGGGGGGCTGAGACCCAGTACTTC
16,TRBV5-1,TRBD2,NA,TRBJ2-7,CASSSSLGLAIYEQYF,TGCGCCAGCAGCTCAAGCCTGGGACTAGCCATATACGAGCAGTACTTC
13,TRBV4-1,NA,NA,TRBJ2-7,CASSQEGAYEQYF,TGCGCCAGCAGCCAAGAAGGGGCGTACGAGCAGTACTTC
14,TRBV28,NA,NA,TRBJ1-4,CASRGGTRGEKLFF,TGTGCCAGCAGGGGCGGTACCCGGGGTGAAAAACTGTTTTTT
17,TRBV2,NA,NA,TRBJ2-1,CASSERAGSLSYNEQFF,TGTGCCAGCAGTGAGAGGGCCGGGAGTCTCTCCTACAATGAGCAGTTCTTC
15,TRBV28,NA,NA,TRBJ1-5,CASTSGGSYNQPQHF,TGTGCCAGCACCTCGGGCGGCAGTTACAATCAGCCCCAGCATTTT
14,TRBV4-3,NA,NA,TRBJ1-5,CASSQDGGFQPQHF,TGCGCCAGCAGCCAAGATGGGGGTTTCCAGCCCCAGCATTTT
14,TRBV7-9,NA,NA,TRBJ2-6,CAGFRGAGANVLTF,TGTGCCGGATTCAGGGGGGCTGGGGCCAACGTCCTGACTTTC
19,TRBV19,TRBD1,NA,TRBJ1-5,CASSPHGTEYLYSNQPQHF,TGTGCCAGTAGTCCACACGGGACAGAATACCTTTATAGCAATCAGCCCCAGCATTTT
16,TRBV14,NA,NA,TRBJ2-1,CASSPRIGSSYNEQFF,TGTGCCAGCAGCCCTCGGATTGGAAGCTCCTACAATGAGCAGTTCTTC
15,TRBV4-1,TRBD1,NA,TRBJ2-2,CASSQGGTATGELFF,TGCGCCAGCAGCCAAGGGGGGACAGCCACCGGGGAGCTGTTTTTT
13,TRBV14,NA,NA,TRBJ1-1,CASSGQTNTEAFF,TGTGCCAGCAGCGGACAGACTAACACTGAAGCTTTCTTT